The 10 T cell receptor beta chains given below trace back to one sample, sequenced in a study of blood T cell repertoires in COVID-19. Produced via immunoSEQ multiplex PCR; TCRdb's table is partial and in-frame only. The table records 150,000 to 200,000 clones, around 81% of them present only once. Sequenced material: peripheral blood. These receptor sequences come from a human donor with acute or convalescent COVID-19. The donor label of this sample is uncertain.

CDR3 in DNA: TGTGCCAGCAGAGGACAGGGATCCAACACCGGGGAGCTGTTTTTT. Translating it yields CASRGQGSNTGELFF. This chain links TRBV6-6 with TRBJ2-2; TRBD1 agrees at 8 bases. Germline-derived CDR1 and CDR2 are MNHNY and SVGAGI (reference sequence). The trim removed 6 bases at V and 2 bases at J, leaving 5 bases unmatched. This CDR3 has 15 amino acids.

The gene calls are TRBV2 and TRBJ2-5, with D tentatively TRBD2 (5 bases). The germline gives CDR1 SNHLY, CDR2 FYNNEI. The CDR3 spans 13 residues. The V end was cut by 5 bases, the J end by 3 bases, with 10 bases between. CDR3 region: CASSRAGEETQYF. The CDR3 DNA reads as TGTGCCAGCAGTAGGGCGGGTGAAGAGACCCAGTACTTC.

V usage is TRBV19 and J usage is TRBJ1-5, with D possibly being TRBD1 (6 bases). From germline, CDR1 is LNHDA and CDR2 SQIVND (reference sequence). The CDR3 sequence is 16 residues long. V was shortened by 6 bases and J by 4 bases, with 19 bases between the two germline ends. In DNA, the CDR3 is TGTGCCAGTAGCCGCCAGGGGCCCCCGGAAAATCAGCCCCAGCATTTT. Translating it yields CASSRQGPPENQPQHF. Combining the CDR3 with reference TRBV19 and TRBJ1-5 gives the whole variable domain DGGITQSPKYLFRKEGQNVTLSCEQNLNHDAMYWYRQDPGQGLRLIYYSQIVNDFQKGDIAEGYSVSREKKESFPLTVTSAQKNPTAFYLCASSRQGPPENQPQHFGDGTRLSIL.

The chain joins TRBV7-6 to TRBJ2-1; D is possibly TRBD2 (5 bases). This CDR3 spans 15 amino acids. CDR1 is SGHVS and CDR2 is FNYEAQ in the germline V gene. V was trimmed by 5 bases and J by 5 bases, leaving 16 bases between them. Written as DNA, the CDR3 is TGTGCCAGCAGCCCCACAAGGACTCAAAACAATGAGCAGTTCTTC. This gives the protein CASSPTRTQNNEQFF.

This chain connects TRBV3-1 (or the pseudogene TRBV3-2) to TRBJ2-7; maybe TRBD1 (5 bases). V gave up 3 bases and J gave up 2 bases, with 11 bases separating them. Germline CDR1 LGHDT, CDR2 YNNKEL (reference sequence). The CDR3 spans 14 residues. This CDR3 reads CASSQWGSPYEQYF. The CDR3 bases are TGTGCCAGCAGCCAGTGGGGCAGTCCCTACGAGCAGTACTTC.

The chain recombines TRBV12-3 or TRBV12-4 with TRBJ2-5; 7 nucleotides align to TRBD1. This CDR3 has 12 residues. With 1 base clipped from V and 9 bases from J, the junction kept 2 bases outside the gene matches. CDR3 sequence (DNA): TGTGCCAGCAGTTTAGGGCAGGGGGCCCAGTACTTC. It translates to CASSLGQGAQYF.

The J gene is TRBJ2-5, the V gene TRBV21-1; TRBD1 is the table's D call, not checked against the DNA. TRBV21-1 is designated a pseudogene. The CDR3 length is 14 residues. The CDR3 is CASSKAPGQKTQYF. The CDR3 DNA reads as TGTGCCAGCAGCAAAGCTCCAGGGCAAAAGACCCAGTACTTC.

This chain joins TRBV6-5 and TRBJ1-6, with D uncertain. Germline values: CDR1 MNHEY, CDR2 SVGAGI. The CDR3 has 15 amino acids. V lost 6 bases and J lost 4, with 13 bases in between. CDR3 DNA: TGTGCCAGCAGCCCGTCGAACTTATATAATTCACCCCTCCACTTT. As protein: CASSPSNLYNSPLHF.

The chain combines TRBV3-1 (or the pseudogene TRBV3-2) with TRBJ1-1; D gene ambiguous. Deletions cut 1 base from V and 12 bases from J, with 9 bases between. Germline CDR1 and CDR2: LGHDT and YNNKEL (reference sequence). CDR3 length: 11 residues. CDR3 nucleotides: TGTGCCAGCAGCCAAGGGCCCGTTCCTTTCTTT. Encoded protein: CASSQGPVPFF.

DNA for the CDR3: TGTGCCAGCAGCCAAGATTTGGCCAACACTGAAGCTTTCTTT. Translation: CASSQDLANTEAFF. The chain couples TRBV3-1 (or the pseudogene TRBV3-2) to TRBJ1-1; D gene unclear. The V end was cut by 0 bases, the J end by 2 bases, with 7 bases between. Germline assignment: CDR1 LGHDT and CDR2 YNNKEL (reference sequence). The CDR3 totals 14 residues.